Below, one T cell receptor (beta chain) is given with its context. This sample also contains other DNA sequences that code for the same CDR3. The CDR3 totals 15 residues. Germline assignment: CDR1 MDHEN and CDR2 SYDVKM. The V and J ends lost 5 bases and 1 base respectively, with 15 bases between them. These data belong to a study of control samples from healthy donors and cancer patients. The assay was immunoSEQ multiplex PCR, and TCRdb's table has in-frame clones only and misses some. The sample carries approximately 130,000 clones, around 87% recorded once. The sequence was obtained from a man aged 55 to 69 in good health. The J gene is TRBJ2-7, the V gene TRBV28, with a possible D match to TRBD1 (6 bases). Material: blood. The CDR3 nucleotides read TGTGCCAGCAGTCCCCCCGGGACACTATCCTACGAGCAGTACTTC. Encoded protein: CASSPPGTLSYEQYF.